The rows below give T cell receptor beta chains drawn from one sample of a study of CD8 T cells in ankylosing spondylitis. TCRdb analysed the 5' RACE reads with MiXCR anew, one entry per CDR3 protein. This sample has over 600,000 distinct CDR3 sequences, with around 20% found just once. Material: blood, either unsorted or a sorted T cell fraction (not recorded which). The origin of the receptors is a male donor with ankylosing spondylitis. Each CDR3 is given with its conserved first and last residue. D genes are given only for firm matches. A clone size is listed for some rows: how often the clone was seen (once, few, many), or a class if it is expanded.

CDR3 protein | CDR3 DNA | J gene | clone size | CDR3 length | V gene | D gene
CASRLAGAGSYEQYF | TGTGCCAGCAGACTAGCGGGAGCGGGGTCCTACGAGCAGTACTTC | TRBJ2-7 | few | 15 | TRBV6-2/TRBV6-3 | TRBD2
CASSPLLGTSGDYGYTF | TGTGCCAGCTCACCACTTCTGGGGACGTCCGGGGACTATGGCTACACCTTC | TRBJ1-2 | . | 17 | TRBV18 | .
CASSPGLAGGNRYNEQFF | TGCGCCAGCAGCCCCGGACTAGCGGGAGGGAATCGTTACAATGAGCAGTTCTTC | TRBJ2-1 | . | 18 | TRBV5-1 | TRBD2
CASTLLGTQYF | TGTGCCAGCACCCTTCTTGGGACCCAGTACTTC | TRBJ2-5 | few | 11 | TRBV7-2 | .
CASSQSRTDTQYF | TGTGCCAGCAGCCAGTCTCGCACAGATACGCAGTATTTT | TRBJ2-3 | . | 13 | TRBV7-2 | .
CASSGETSRTDTQYF | TGTGCCAGCAGCGGGGAGACTAGCAGGACAGATACGCAGTATTTT | TRBJ2-3 | few | 15 | TRBV9 | TRBD2
CASSHSGTSGNPSYEQYF | TGCGCCAGCAGCCACTCCGGGACTAGCGGGAATCCTTCCTACGAGCAGTACTTC | TRBJ2-7 | . | 18 | TRBV4-1 | TRBD2
CASSLMSTYNEQFF | TGTGCCAGCAGCTTAATGAGTACCTACAATGAGCAGTTCTTC | TRBJ2-1 | . | 14 | TRBV5-6 | .
CASSRTSRSDEQFF | TGTGCCAGCAGTCGGACTAGCCGGTCGGATGAGCAGTTCTTC | TRBJ2-1 | many | 14 | TRBV12-3/TRBV12-4 | TRBD2
CASSPIGGIYEQYF | TGTGCCAGCAGCCCTATCGGGGGTATATACGAGCAGTACTTC | TRBJ2-7 | . | 14 | TRBV4-2 | .
CASRPLAASTDTQYF | TGTGCCAGCAGACCACTAGCGGCTAGCACAGATACGCAGTATTTT | TRBJ2-3 | . | 15 | TRBV27 | TRBD2
CAISNGETGAQPQHF | TGTGCCATCAGCAATGGCGAGACAGGGGCTCAGCCCCAGCATTTT | TRBJ1-5 | few | 15 | TRBV10-3 | TRBD1
CASSGAGGASDTQYF | TGTGCCAGCAGTGGGGCAGGGGGGGCGTCAGATACGCAGTATTTT | TRBJ2-3 | . | 15 | TRBV6-1 | .
CASSYRPGQGDSPLHF | TGTGCCAGCAGTTACCGACCGGGACAGGGAGATTCACCCCTCCACTTT | TRBJ1-6 | . | 16 | TRBV6-5 | TRBD1
CASSISGTPYEQYF | TGTGCCAGCAGTATTTCCGGGACACCCTACGAGCAGTACTTC | TRBJ2-7 | . | 14 | TRBV12-3/TRBV12-4 | .
CASSLVGTHSYEQYF | TGTGCCAGCAGCTTGGTTGGGACACACTCCTACGAGCAGTACTTC | TRBJ2-7 | . | 15 | TRBV5-4 | .
CASSPPTGPRTEAFF | TGTGCCAGCAGCCCCCCGACAGGCCCCCGGACTGAAGCTTTCTTT | TRBJ1-1 | few | 15 | TRBV5-5 | .
CASRRSGLAGRVGELFF | TGTGCCAGCAGACGGTCGGGACTAGCGGGAAGGGTCGGGGAGCTGTTTTTT | TRBJ2-2 | . | 17 | TRBV27 | TRBD2
CASSYSRFSPHTDTQYF | TGTGCCAGCAGTTACTCGAGGTTTAGCCCTCACACAGATACGCAGTATTTT | TRBJ2-3 | few | 17 | TRBV6-5 | .
CASSLVAEPRNEQFF | TGTGCCAGCAGCTTAGTAGCGGAGCCTAGGAATGAGCAGTTCTTC | TRBJ2-1 | . | 15 | TRBV7-2 | .
CASSSRNAGAGRGYEQYF | TGTGCCAGCAGTTCACGCAATGCTGGGGCGGGACGGGGCTACGAGCAGTACTTC | TRBJ2-7 | . | 18 | TRBV6-5 | .
CASSHARGEETQYF | TGCGCCAGCAGTCACGCTAGGGGAGAAGAGACCCAGTACTTC | TRBJ2-5 | few | 14 | TRBV5-1 | .
CASSPIGVTSYGYTF | TGTGCCAGCTCACCAATTGGGGTGACCAGCTATGGCTACACCTTC | TRBJ1-2 | . | 15 | TRBV18 | .
CALRSGVGSSYNEQFF | TGTGCCTTGAGATCAGGAGTGGGAAGCTCCTACAATGAGCAGTTCTTC | TRBJ2-1 | many | 16 | TRBV12-3/TRBV12-4 | .
CASSVTGVGETQYF | TGCGCCAGCAGCGTCACCGGAGTGGGGGAGACCCAGTACTTC | TRBJ2-5 | few | 14 | TRBV5-1 | .
CASSPNGYSPLHF | TGTGCCAGCTCACCGAACGGATATTCACCCCTCCACTTT | TRBJ1-6 | . | 13 | TRBV18 | .
CASGNRVPDTQYF | TGTGCCAGTGGGAACAGGGTTCCAGATACGCAGTATTTT | TRBJ2-3 | . | 13 | TRBV28 | .
CASSLGAGAAYEQYF | TGTGCCAGCAGCTTAGGCGCAGGGGCGGCCTACGAGCAGTACTTC | TRBJ2-7 | few | 15 | TRBV7-9 | .
CASSPRTGALNQPQHF | TGCGCCAGCAGCCCCAGAACAGGGGCCCTTAATCAGCCCCAGCATTTT | TRBJ1-5 | . | 16 | TRBV4-1 | TRBD1
CASSQDRAANSNQPQHF | TGCGCCAGCAGCCAGGACCGGGCCGCTAATAGCAATCAGCCCCAGCATTTT | TRBJ1-5 | few | 17 | TRBV4-1 | .
CSVGGQGDYGYTF | TGCAGCGTGGGTGGACAGGGCGACTATGGCTACACCTTC | TRBJ1-2 | . | 13 | TRBV29-1 | TRBD1
CASSPLDRLVSEAFF | TGTGCCAGCAGCCCCCTGGACAGGCTGGTTTCTGAAGCTTTCTTT | TRBJ1-1 | . | 15 | TRBV11-2 | TRBD1
CASSLPGKRTEAFF | TGCGCCAGCAGCCTACCCGGGAAGAGGACTGAAGCTTTCTTT | TRBJ1-1 | . | 14 | TRBV5-1 | .
CSVPSWARGTEAFF | TGCAGCGTTCCCTCCTGGGCCAGGGGCACTGAAGCTTTCTTT | TRBJ1-1 | . | 14 | TRBV29-1 | .
CASSPTGMGGEAFF | TGCGCCAGCAGCCCCACAGGGATGGGTGGTGAAGCTTTCTTT | TRBJ1-1 | . | 14 | TRBV5-1 | .
CASSLGVRDIQYF | TGCGCCAGCAGCTTGGGGGTACGAGACATTCAGTACTTC | TRBJ2-4 | few | 13 | TRBV5-1 | .
CASSQALGVDLYTQYF | TGTGCCAGCAGCCAAGCTCTGGGGGTAGACCTTTATACGCAGTATTTT | TRBJ2-3 | few | 16 | TRBV4-2 | .
CASSYESSSYNSPLHF | TGTGCCAGCAGTTACGAGAGTAGCTCCTATAATTCACCCCTCCACTTT | TRBJ1-6 | few | 16 | TRBV6-5 | .
CATSRDRNTEAFF | TGTGCCACCAGCAGAGACCGGAACACTGAAGCTTTCTTT | TRBJ1-1 | few | 13 | TRBV15 | .
CASSVTGSPYEQYF | TGTGCCAGCAGCGTAACAGGAAGTCCCTACGAGCAGTACTTC | TRBJ2-7 | many | 14 | TRBV9 | .
CASNSGASTNYEQYF | TGCGCCAGCAATTCCGGGGCCAGTACCAACTACGAGCAGTACTTC | TRBJ2-7 | few | 15 | TRBV5-1 | .
CASSTGVGGYTF | TGTGCCAGCAGCACAGGGGTGGGTGGCTACACCTTC | TRBJ1-2 | . | 12 | TRBV28 | TRBD1
CSVDREDTEAFF | TGCAGCGTAGACAGGGAGGACACTGAAGCTTTCTTT | TRBJ1-1 | . | 12 | TRBV29-1 | TRBD1
CASSNSGIEQFF | TGTGCCAGCTCAAATAGCGGGATTGAGCAGTTCTTC | TRBJ2-1 | . | 12 | TRBV18 | TRBD2
CAISEPGSTEAFF | TGTGCCATCAGTGAGCCTGGGAGCACTGAAGCTTTCTTT | TRBJ1-1 | . | 13 | TRBV10-3 | .
CASSLRAGEGTNNEQFF | TGTGCCAGCAGTTTAAGGGCGGGGGAGGGCACGAACAATGAGCAGTTCTTC | TRBJ2-1 | . | 17 | TRBV12-3/TRBV12-4 | TRBD2
CATSRDLGNLINKFF | TGTGCCACCAGCAGAGACCTGGGTAATCTAATTAATAAGTTCTTC | TRBJ2-1 | . | 15 | TRBV15 | .
CSVVDRGQADTQYF | TGCAGCGTTGTCGACAGGGGGCAAGCAGATACGCAGTATTTT | TRBJ2-3 | many | 14 | TRBV29-1 | TRBD1
CASSQEAGDTQYF | TGCGCCAGCAGCCAAGAAGCGGGAGATACGCAGTATTTT | TRBJ2-3 | . | 13 | TRBV4-1 | .
CASSQTSGSSEQYF | TGTGCCAGTAGCCAGACTAGCGGGAGTTCCGAGCAGTACTTC | TRBJ2-7 | . | 14 | TRBV19 | TRBD2
CASSLATGQVSYGYTF | TGTGCCAGCAGTTTAGCGACCGGACAGGTCTCCTATGGCTACACCTTC | TRBJ1-2 | few | 16 | TRBV12-3/TRBV12-4 | TRBD1
CASSFGTATRKGYTF | TGTGCCAGCAGTTTCGGGACAGCAACACGGAAGGGCTACACCTTC | TRBJ1-2 | many | 15 | TRBV12-3/TRBV12-4 | TRBD1
CASSQDRLVDTQYF | TGCGCCAGCAGCCAAGATCGGTTAGTGGATACGCAGTATTTT | TRBJ2-3 | . | 14 | TRBV4-1 | .
CASKGSRHEQYF | TGTGCCAGCAAGGGTTCCCGCCACGAGCAGTACTTC | TRBJ2-7 | . | 12 | TRBV12-3/TRBV12-4 | .
CASSKSFWGCNNEQFF | TGTGCCAGCAGCAAATCGTTCTGGGGCTGCAACAATGAGCAGTTCTTC | TRBJ2-1 | few | 16 | TRBV21-1 | .
CASSLEAADSDSGANVLTF | TGCGCCAGCAGCTTGGAGGCAGCGGACAGTGACTCTGGGGCCAACGTCCTGACTTTC | TRBJ2-6 | . | 19 | TRBV5-1 | .
CASSHWTGTDQPQHF | TGCGCCAGCAGCCACTGGACAGGGACGGATCAGCCCCAGCATTTT | TRBJ1-5 | few | 15 | TRBV4-1 | TRBD1
CASSRTSLGHNEQFF | TGTGCCAGCAGCCGTACTAGCCTGGGCCACAATGAGCAGTTCTTC | TRBJ2-1 | few | 15 | TRBV5-8 | .
CATSGWGKNTEAFF | TGTGCCACCAGCGGGTGGGGGAAGAACACTGAAGCTTTCTTT | TRBJ1-1 | . | 14 | TRBV15 | .